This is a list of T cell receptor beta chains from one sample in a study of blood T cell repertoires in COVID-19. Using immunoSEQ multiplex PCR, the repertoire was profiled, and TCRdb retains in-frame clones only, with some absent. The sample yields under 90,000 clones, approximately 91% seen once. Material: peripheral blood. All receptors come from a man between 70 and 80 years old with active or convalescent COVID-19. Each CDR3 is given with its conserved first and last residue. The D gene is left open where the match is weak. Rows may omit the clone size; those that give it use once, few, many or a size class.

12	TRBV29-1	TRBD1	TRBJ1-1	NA	CSVGGGASEAFF	TGCAGCGTTGGAGGGGGCGCGAGTGAAGCTTTCTTT
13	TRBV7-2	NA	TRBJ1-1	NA	CASSLEGGRRAFF	TGTGCCAGCAGCTTGGAGGGGGGGAGGAGGGCTTTCTTT
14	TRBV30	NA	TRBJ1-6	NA	CAMEWSRTNSPLHF	TGTGCTATGGAATGGAGCAGAACTAATTCACCCCTCCACTTT
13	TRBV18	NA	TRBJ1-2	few	CASSPQGGYGYTF	TGTGCCAGCTCACCGCAAGGAGGCTATGGCTACACCTTC
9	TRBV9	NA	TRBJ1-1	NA	CASSPAGFF	TGTGCCAGCAGCCCTGCAGGTTTCTTT
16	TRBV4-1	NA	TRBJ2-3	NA	CASSQGARGGADTQYF	TGCGCCAGCAGCCAAGGGGCCCGTGGAGGAGCAGATACGCAGTATTTT
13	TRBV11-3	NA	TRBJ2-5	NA	CASSLGQRETQYF	TGTGCCAGCAGCTTAGGACAGCGAGAGACCCAGTACTTC
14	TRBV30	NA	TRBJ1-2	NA	CAWSAFTGFYGYTF	TGTGCCTGGAGTGCTTTCACAGGCTTCTATGGCTACACCTTC
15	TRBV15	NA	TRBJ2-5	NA	CATSRETGYQETQYF	TGTGCCACCAGCAGAGAAACGGGGTACCAAGAGACCCAGTACTTC
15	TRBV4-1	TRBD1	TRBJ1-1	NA	CASQRDRESNTEAFF	TGCGCCAGCCAGAGGGACAGGGAATCGAACACTGAAGCTTTCTTT
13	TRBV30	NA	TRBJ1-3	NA	CAWKWGVGNTIYF	TGTGCCTGGAAGTGGGGAGTTGGAAACACCATATATTTT
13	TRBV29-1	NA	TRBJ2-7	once	CSVYRVETYEQYF	TGCAGCGTGTACAGGGTTGAGACTTACGAGCAGTACTTC
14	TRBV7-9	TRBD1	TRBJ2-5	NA	CASRRTGTEATQYF	TGTGCCAGCAGACGAACCGGGACAGAGGCGACCCAGTACTTC
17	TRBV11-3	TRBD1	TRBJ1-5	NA	CASSWGTQGVSNQPQHF	TGTGCCAGCAGCTGGGGGACTCAGGGGGTTAGCAATCAGCCCCAGCATTTT
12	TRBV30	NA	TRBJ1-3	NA	CAWSREGNTIYF	TGTGCCTGGAGTCGAGAGGGAAACACCATATATTTT
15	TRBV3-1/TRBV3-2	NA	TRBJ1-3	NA	CASSQGQGVGNTIYF	TGTGCCAGCAGCCAAGGCCAGGGTGTTGGAAACACCATATATTTT
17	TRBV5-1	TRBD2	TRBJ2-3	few	CASSLRPLAEPTDTQYF	TGCGCCAGCAGCTTGCGTCCTCTAGCGGAGCCCACAGATACGCAGTATTTT
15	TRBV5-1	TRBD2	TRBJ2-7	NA	CASSPRSGDSYEQYF	TGCGCCAGCAGCCCACGTAGCGGGGACTCCTACGAGCAGTACTTC
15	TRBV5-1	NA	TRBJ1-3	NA	CASSETPAAGNTIYF	TGCGCCAGCAGCGAGACCCCGGCGGCTGGAAACACCATATATTTT
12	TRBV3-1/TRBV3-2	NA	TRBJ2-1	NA	CASSHLRQGKFF	TGTGCCAGCAGCCATCTCAGGCAGGGGAAGTTCTTC
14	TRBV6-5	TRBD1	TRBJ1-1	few	CASSYSTGSTEAFF	TGTGCCAGCAGTTACTCGACAGGGAGCACTGAAGCTTTCTTT
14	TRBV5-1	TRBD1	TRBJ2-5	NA	CASGQGQWQETQYF	TGCGCCAGCGGACAGGGGCAGTGGCAAGAGACCCAGTACTTC
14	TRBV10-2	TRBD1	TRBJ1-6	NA	CASRTGQLNSPLHF	TGCGCCAGCAGGACAGGGCAACTTAATTCACCCCTCCACTTT
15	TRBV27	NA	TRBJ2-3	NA	CASSLSVPGTDTQYF	TGTGCCAGCAGTTTATCAGTCCCCGGGACAGATACGCAGTATTTT
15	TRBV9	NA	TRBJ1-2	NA	CASSVGGGRGSGYTF	TGTGCCAGCAGCGTAGGCGGGGGGCGCGGTAGTGGCTACACCTTC
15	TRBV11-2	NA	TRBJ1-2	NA	CASSLAQGGNYGYTF	TGTGCCAGCAGCTTAGCCCAAGGCGGTAACTATGGCTACACCTTC
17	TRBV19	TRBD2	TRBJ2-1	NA	CASRSPGLAGVMGEQFF	TGTGCCAGTAGATCACCTGGACTAGCGGGAGTAATGGGTGAGCAGTTCTTC
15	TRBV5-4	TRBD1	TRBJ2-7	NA	CASSLGPDRGYEQYF	TGTGCCAGCAGCTTGGGACCTGACAGGGGATACGAGCAGTACTTC
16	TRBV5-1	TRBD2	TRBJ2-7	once	CASSLRLAGAGYEQYF	TGCGCCAGCAGCTTGCGCCTAGCGGGAGCCGGGTACGAGCAGTACTTC
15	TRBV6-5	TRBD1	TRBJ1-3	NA	CASRFLDRSGNTIYF	TGTGCCAGCAGATTCCTGGACAGGTCTGGAAACACCATATATTTT
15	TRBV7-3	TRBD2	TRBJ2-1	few	CASSLASGAYNEQFF	TGTGCCAGCAGCTTGGCTAGCGGGGCATACAATGAGCAGTTCTTC
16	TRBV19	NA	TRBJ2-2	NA	CASSIHPGMNTGELFF	TGTGCCAGTAGTATCCACCCGGGGATGAACACCGGGGAGCTGTTTTTT
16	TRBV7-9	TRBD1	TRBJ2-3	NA	CASSLLRQGAADTQYF	TGTGCCAGCAGCTTATTGCGACAGGGTGCGGCAGATACGCAGTATTTT
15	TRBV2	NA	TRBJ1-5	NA	CASSELVAGHQPQHF	TGTGCCAGCAGTGAATTGGTGGCAGGCCATCAGCCCCAGCATTTT
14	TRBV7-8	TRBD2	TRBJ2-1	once	CASSFGGGLAEQFF	TGTGCCAGCAGCTTTGGGGGCGGACTAGCGGAGCAGTTCTTC
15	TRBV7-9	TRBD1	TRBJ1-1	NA	CASSPLTGGSTEAFF	TGTGCCAGCAGCCCACTGACAGGGGGAAGCACTGAAGCTTTCTTT
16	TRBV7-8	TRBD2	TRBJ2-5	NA	CASSFSWAGGGETQYF	TGTGCCAGCAGCTTTTCTTGGGCGGGAGGGGGAGAGACCCAGTACTTC
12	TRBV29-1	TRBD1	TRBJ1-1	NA	CSVWTGNTEAFF	TGCAGCGTTTGGACAGGGAACACTGAAGCTTTCTTT
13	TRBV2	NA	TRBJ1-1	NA	CASAREVNTEAFF	TGTGCCAGTGCGAGGGAGGTGAACACTGAAGCTTTCTTT